This TCR beta chain is drawn from a study of blood T cell repertoires in COVID-19. Overall study: PBMCs, B-cell-depleted T cells, or T cells provided the cDNA or gDNA that made up the material.

Per the germline V gene, CDR1 is KGHSH and CDR2 is LQKENI. The CDR3 consists of 15 residues. With V trimmed by 2 bases and J by 3 bases, 5 bases remained unmatched. Authors' data handling: Quantification of nucleated cells was approximated via reference gene primer amplification. Measured with immunoSEQ multiplex PCR; TCRdb has only the in-frame clones, and not every one. V and J calls and clone size are copied from that table; D and trimming were computed from the DNA. The sample yields roughly 210,000 clones, approximately 81% seen once. The V and J genes are TRBV18 and TRBJ2-7, with 9 positions matching TRBD1. This clonotype originated in a woman aged 80 or over with COVID-19, enrolled during active disease. Sequencing used peripheral blood. The CDR3 DNA follows: TGTGCCAGCTCACCAGCCGGGACAGGGTTCTACGAGCAGTACTTC. This encodes CASSPAGTGFYEQYF.